The source of this T cell receptor beta chain is a study of metastatic and nonmetastatic thyroid tumors. Turning to the study itself: Repertoires from malignant and benign thyroid patients were compared across blood and tumor or nodule tissue.

Looked up from germline, CDR1 is DFQATT and CDR2 is SNEGSKA (reference sequence). Losses at the gene ends were 7 bases for V and 0 bases for J; bases not matched to a gene: 11. CDR3 size: 16 residues. In the original processing: A classifier of distant metastasis in papillary thyroid cancer was built from CDR3 differences (across clinicopathological groups). TCRdb called clones again from the PCR reads with MiXCR. For this entry, the V and J calls and clone size follow TCRdb and not the study's own pipeline. The sample carries roughly 34,000 clones, about a fifth recorded once. Each patient went into thyroid surgery without having received any treatment.

The sequenced sample consisted of tumor tissue. The chain carries TRBV20-1 and TRBJ2-1, with 8 bases fitting TRBD2. The TCR was taken from a male donor with papillary thyroid cancer or a benign thyroid nodule (not recorded which). Some clones in this sample may be carry-over from other donors' samples. The CDR3 DNA reads as TGCAGTGATAGCAGACTAGCGAGTAGCTCCTACAATGAGCAGTTCTTC. The encoded protein is CSDSRLASSSYNEQFF.